This T cell receptor beta chain appears in the sequencing data of a study of blood T cell repertoires in COVID-19. Study at large: COVID-19 samples from acute and convalescent phases originated in the United States, Italy and Spain. From T cells, B-cell-depleted T cells, or PBMCs came the material, which was cDNA or gDNA.

This CDR3 region has 13 residues. The J segment lost 4 bases and the V segment lost 7 bases, leaving 4 bases of the junction unmatched. Germline V lookup: CDR1 LNHDA, CDR2 SQIVND (reference sequence). The authors' processing: Estimates of nucleated cell counts were drawn from the amplification of reference gene primers. TCRdb's table, derived via immunoSEQ multiplex PCR, lists solely in-frame clones and lacks some. From that table come the V and J calls and clone size; the DNA was used to work out D and trimming. Of some 250,000 clones listed, approximately 90% are singletons. Sequences were obtained from peripheral blood. The receptor was isolated from a woman in her thirties or forties who had recovered from COVID-19. This chain connects TRBV19 to TRBJ1-2, with 9 bases lining up with TRBD1. The CDR3 nucleotides are TGTGCCAGTAAAAGGACAGGGGCCTATGGCTACACCTTC. The encoded protein is CASKRTGAYGYTF. The full variable domain, in which reference TRBV19 and TRBJ1-2 provide the parts outside the CDR3, is DGGITQSPKYLFRKEGQNVTLSCEQNLNHDAMYWYRQDPGQGLRLIYYSQIVNDFQKGDIAEGYSVSREKKESFPLTVTSAQKNPTAFYLCASKRTGAYGYTFGSGTRLTVV.